This T cell receptor (beta chain) was sequenced in a study of glioma-infiltrating T cells. Study overall: Samples included WHO grade II oligodendrogliomas or astrocytomas and initial-diagnosis grade IV glioblastomas.

General study points: Only very few CDR3 sequences appeared in both tissue and blood. Tissue-blood divergence was below expectation in non-neoplastic patients, above in gliomas.

Using RNA template, CDR3s of TCR alpha and beta were amplified with iRepertoire arm-PCR. Using its own MiXCR run on the multiplex PCR reads, TCRdb lists one record per CDR3 protein. The sample has about 400,000 distinct CDR3 sequences; about two fifths are singletons. Germline CDR1 and CDR2: MNHEY and SVGEGT. The CDR3 runs 11 residues. V was trimmed by 6 bases and J by 7 bases, leaving 6 bases between them. This clonotype showed up many times. Its antigen is unidentified. The sequence was obtained from a human donor with low-grade glioma or glioblastoma, undergoing nonglioma brain surgery, or in good health (not recorded which). The chain carries TRBV6-2 or TRBV6-3 and TRBJ2-2; no clear D gene. The material sequenced was glioma tissue, nonneoplastic brain tissue, or PBMCs (not recorded which). The CDR3 DNA sequence: TGTGCCAGCAGCCTTTACGGGGAGCTGTTTTTT. This sequence encodes CASSLYGELFF.